This record covers a single TCR beta chain. No cognate antigen has been identified for it. No base-level quality is on record; no much larger clone is a single base apart. Reading from cysteine to phenylalanine, the CDR3 counts 13 amino acids. The DNA shown is the 39-base CDR3, in frame from base 1. V is cut by 5 bases and J by 5 bases, and the space between the germline ends is 12 bases. The germline V gene (reference sequence) sets CDR1 to LNHNV and CDR2 to YYDKDF. The library was prepared using PCR. TCR sequencing of DNA from cultured CD4+ T cells used the Oncomine TCR Beta short-read assay at the Johns Hopkins FTIC core. The QIAamp micro DNA kit was used to extract genomic DNA from the cultured CD4+ T cells. The Oncomine TCR Beta libraries from cultured CD4+ T cells were pooled using unique dual indexes and then sequenced on an Illumina iSeq 100. Concerning the study's data processing: Non-productive sequences were removed, and CDR3s not starting with C, not ending with F or W, or shorter than 7 amino acids were discarded. The MANAFEST web application was used to identify antigen-specific clonotypes by comparing peptide-stimulated wells against reference wells and other culture wells. For a clone to be called positive, the clone needed an FDR below 0.05, an odds ratio above 5, and a productive frequency above 0.1% in at least two of three replicate wells. A clonotype was classed as cross-reactive if the clonotype showed significant expansion both in SARS-CoV-2 spike wells and in at least one common cold coronavirus spike condition. Similarity between CDR3 sequences was evaluated in R version 3.6.1 using Levenshtein distances (stringdist) and unrooted phylogenetic trees (ape). TCRdb redid the processing of the public reads, applying fastp at Q25 and MiXCR, and retained in-frame beta chains. Identical CDR3 protein sequences are pooled into one entry, listed with their most common genes and DNA. V and J calls and clone size were set by TCRdb, not the authors. This sample comprises around 30,000 distinct CDR3 sequences, under 40% of them detected only once. The top ten constitute about 3.7% of the sample.

This entry comes from a study of vaccination and CD4 T cells after COVID-19 (dated 2022 in TCRdb). About the investigation overall: Convalescent patients had a positive SARS-CoV-2 result on nasal swab PCR, and of these patients, about ten had mild disease and one had severe disease. Participants received two doses of either the Pfizer-BioNTech BNT162b2 vaccine (n=8) or the Moderna mRNA-1273 vaccine (n=2). In around ten COVID-19 convalescent patients and a few infection-naive healthy vaccine recipients, the spike-specific CD4+ TCR repertoire before mRNA vaccination was compared with the repertoire after mRNA vaccination. For a few convalescent patients, samples were collected at an early post-vaccination timepoint (day 14) as well as at a late post-vaccination timepoint (days 161 to 241). The time from the second vaccine dose to post-vaccine blood sampling had a median of roughly 70 days and ranged from about 12 to 250 days. Post-COVID blood samples from convalescent patients were collected a median of around 100 days after diagnosis, with a range of roughly 30 to 161 days. Culture stimuli were overlapping spike peptide pools from SARS-CoV-2 and from the common cold coronaviruses HCoV-NL63, HCoV-OC43 and HCoV-229E. Control cultures received a CEFX viral epitope pool as the positive control, an HIV-1 Nef peptide pool as the negative control, or no peptide. Six males and four females were included in the convalescent cohort, with two Hispanic individuals, seven Caucasians, two Asians and one multiracial person represented.

General conclusions and limits of the study: In convalescent patients, nearly all vaccine-specific clones (304 of 307) were found to be mono-reactive for SARS-CoV-2 spike rather than cross-reactive with common cold coronaviruses. Among the post-vaccine SARS-CoV-2-reactive clones in convalescent patients, a median approximately 86% showed up only after vaccination, which suggests vaccine-specific priming. The median count of SARS-CoV-2-reactive clonotypes went up from about 23 after infection to 38 after vaccination, although the change was not significant. Relatively few convalescent patients were included in the study, and early timepoints after natural infection were not analyzed.

What the time point label conveys for this sample: late sampling 161 to 241 days after vaccination in a few convalescent patients. The sample's treatment or condition, from its label and the paper: approximately nine-day PBMC culture with coronavirus spike peptide pools or control peptides (ViraFEST assay). To expand antigen-specific T cells with peptide pools and then pick out the expanded clonotypes through TCR sequencing, the study relied on the ViraFEST assay. The convalescent patients' positive SARS-CoV-2 PCR tests were from March to December 2020, which was before the Alpha, Beta and Delta variants emerged in the United States. Each well held approximately 2 million PBMCs cultured in IMDM containing around 5.1% human AB serum and 9 to 10 IU/ml IL-2, with about 9.1 ug/ml peptide pools added. Half of the culture medium was replaced with fresh IL-2-containing medium on days 3 and 7. After roughly 11 days of culture, CD4+ T cells were isolated by negative selection with the EasySep CD4+ T cell isolation kit. PBMCs were separated from whole blood using Ficoll-Paque Plus gradient centrifugation and then either used fresh or cryopreserved at -140C. Triplicate wells were generally used for each culture condition.

The source of this sequence is a human donor who had recovered from COVID-19. Rearrangement joined TRBV15 to TRBJ1-1, with the D gene uncertain. Specimen: CD4+ T cells from blood, cultured in vitro, collected about 7 months after SARS-CoV-2 vaccination. The CDR3 reads as follows: CATSPQRATEAFF. The sequenced DNA is TGTGCCACCAGCCCCCAGAGGGCTACTGAAGCTTTCTTT.